This is a list of T cell receptor beta chains from one sample in a study of T cells in Graves' hyperthyroidism and ophthalmopathy. Using its own MiXCR run on the multiplex PCR reads, TCRdb lists one record per CDR3 protein. The repertoire consists of about 270,000 distinct CDR3 sequences, with over 20% occurring once and the leading ten covering 50% to 75%. Sequencing was carried out using blood. The receptor source for this set is a man aged 25-45 years with Graves' ophthalmopathy. The CDR3 runs from the conserved cysteine through the conserved F or W. D genes are given only for firm matches. Some rows mark clone size as missing; the rest say once, few, many or name a class of expanded clone.

V gene: TRBV10-3
CDR3 length: 13
clone size: few
J gene: TRBJ1-1
D gene: .
CDR3 DNA: TGTGCCATCAGTGAGTATCAAAACACTGAAGCTTTCTTT
CDR3 protein: CAISEYQNTEAFF

V gene: TRBV7-8
CDR3 length: 14
clone size: many
J gene: TRBJ2-5
D gene: .
CDR3 DNA: TGTGCCAGCAGCCGCACCAGGGCGGGAGAGACCCAGTACTTC
CDR3 protein: CASSRTRAGETQYF

V gene: TRBV19
CDR3 length: 15
clone size: few
J gene: TRBJ1-2
D gene: TRBD1
CDR3 DNA: TGTGCCAGTAGTATCGGACAGGGGGCGATCTATGGCTACACCTTC
CDR3 protein: CASSIGQGAIYGYTF

V gene: TRBV6-1
CDR3 length: 12
clone size: .
J gene: TRBJ1-5
D gene: .
CDR3 DNA: TGTGCCAGCAGTGAAATCTACCCCCCCCAGCATTTT
CDR3 protein: CASSEIYPPQHF

V gene: TRBV6-1
CDR3 length: 17
clone size: few
J gene: TRBJ2-1
D gene: .
CDR3 DNA: TGTGCCAGCAGTATGGGCTACGCGGACCCTCGAATCTATGAGCAGTTCTTC
CDR3 protein: CASSMGYADPRIYEQFF

V gene: TRBV27
CDR3 length: 11
clone size: many
J gene: TRBJ1-1
D gene: .
CDR3 DNA: TGTGCCAGCAGCTCCTACACTGAAGCTTTCTTT
CDR3 protein: CASSSYTEAFF

V gene: TRBV7-8
CDR3 length: 16
clone size: few
J gene: TRBJ1-4
D gene: .
CDR3 DNA: TGTGCCAGCAGCCCCGGCACAGGGCTTTCCAATGAAAAACTGTTTTTT
CDR3 protein: CASSPGTGLSNEKLFF

V gene: TRBV3-1
CDR3 length: 13
clone size: .
J gene: TRBJ1-2
D gene: .
CDR3 DNA: TGTACCAGCAGCCGTGGCAGACTTGAGGGCTACACCTTC
CDR3 protein: CTSSRGRLEGYTF

V gene: TRBV7-3
CDR3 length: 16
clone size: many
J gene: TRBJ1-1
D gene: .
CDR3 DNA: TGTGCCAGCAGCTTATCCCCCTCAGACGCAAACACTGAAGCTTTCTTT
CDR3 protein: CASSLSPSDANTEAFF

V gene: TRBV20-1
CDR3 length: 11
clone size: many
J gene: TRBJ2-3
D gene: .
CDR3 DNA: TGCAGTGCCCCGCGCCCAGATACGCAGTATTTT
CDR3 protein: CSAPRPDTQYF

V gene: TRBV28
CDR3 length: 12
clone size: .
J gene: TRBJ2-7
D gene: .
CDR3 DNA: TGTGCCAGCAGCCGGGGGACCAGGGAGCAGTACTTC
CDR3 protein: CASSRGTREQYF

V gene: TRBV28
CDR3 length: 13
clone size: many
J gene: TRBJ1-2
D gene: .
CDR3 DNA: TGTGCCAGCAGTTTGATGGCAGCCTATGGCTACACCTTC
CDR3 protein: CASSLMAAYGYTF

V gene: TRBV4-2
CDR3 length: 16
clone size: few
J gene: TRBJ2-1
D gene: TRBD2
CDR3 DNA: TGTGCCAGCAGCCAAGAAAGGACTAGTGTGGGTAGTGAGCAGTTCTTC
CDR3 protein: CASSQERTSVGSEQFF

V gene: TRBV3-1
CDR3 length: 15
clone size: many
J gene: TRBJ2-7
D gene: TRBD2
CDR3 DNA: TGTGCCAGCAGCCAAGGGGCTAGCGGGAACTACGAGCAGTACTTC
CDR3 protein: CASSQGASGNYEQYF

V gene: TRBV15
CDR3 length: 17
clone size: .
J gene: TRBJ2-3
D gene: .
CDR3 DNA: TGTGCCACCAGCACGCACGAGTCGGGTAATACCACAGATACGCAGTATTTT
CDR3 protein: CATSTHESGNTTDTQYF

V gene: TRBV5-5
CDR3 length: 17
clone size: few
J gene: TRBJ2-2
D gene: TRBD2
CDR3 DNA: TGTGCCAGCAGCCGGGGTCTAGCGGGAGCGAACACCGGGGAGCTGTTTTTT
CDR3 protein: CASSRGLAGANTGELFF

V gene: TRBV5-1
CDR3 length: 16
clone size: few
J gene: TRBJ2-3
D gene: .
CDR3 DNA: TGCGCCAGCAGCTTGCACGGTTCATCTAGCACAGATACGCAGTATTTT
CDR3 protein: CASSLHGSSSTDTQYF

V gene: TRBV9
CDR3 length: 15
clone size: few
J gene: TRBJ1-4
D gene: .
CDR3 DNA: TGTGCCAGCAGCCCCCGGAGCCAGGGGAATGAAAAACTGTTTTTT
CDR3 protein: CASSPRSQGNEKLFF

V gene: TRBV4-1
CDR3 length: 18
clone size: once
J gene: TRBJ2-5
D gene: .
CDR3 DNA: TGCGCCAGCAGCCAAGGTTCTGGCAGGCTTTCCAACCAAGAGACCCAGTACTTC
CDR3 protein: CASSQGSGRLSNQETQYF

V gene: TRBV11-2
CDR3 length: 13
clone size: many
J gene: TRBJ2-1
D gene: .
CDR3 DNA: TGTGCCAGCAGCTCGCGGCGGGAACTAGAGCAGTTCTTC
CDR3 protein: CASSSRRELEQFF

V gene: TRBV5-1
CDR3 length: 15
clone size: .
J gene: TRBJ2-6
D gene: .
CDR3 DNA: TGCGCCAGCAGCCCAACAGCCTCTGGGGCCAACGTCCTGACTTTC
CDR3 protein: CASSPTASGANVLTF

V gene: TRBV5-8
CDR3 length: 14
clone size: few
J gene: TRBJ2-2
D gene: .
CDR3 DNA: TGTGCCAGCAGTCCCCTTCGTCCCACCGGGGAGCTGTTTTTT
CDR3 protein: CASSPLRPTGELFF

V gene: TRBV12-3/TRBV12-4
CDR3 length: 14
clone size: .
J gene: TRBJ1-4
D gene: .
CDR3 DNA: TGTGCCAGCAGCCCAACGGTTGTGGATGAAAAACTGTTTTTT
CDR3 protein: CASSPTVVDEKLFF

V gene: TRBV13
CDR3 length: 15
clone size: few
J gene: TRBJ2-5
D gene: .
CDR3 DNA: TGTGCCAGCGGCTACCGGGACTCGGCGGGGGAGACCCAGTACTTC
CDR3 protein: CASGYRDSAGETQYF

V gene: TRBV9
CDR3 length: 14
clone size: .
J gene: TRBJ1-1
D gene: .
CDR3 DNA: TGTGCCAGCAGCGTACTCACCACGGACACTGAAGCTTTCTTT
CDR3 protein: CASSVLTTDTEAFF

V gene: TRBV5-1
CDR3 length: 15
clone size: .
J gene: TRBJ2-3
D gene: .
CDR3 DNA: TGCGCCAGCAGCTTGGCCAGGGATTTCGCAGATACGCAGTATTTT
CDR3 protein: CASSLARDFADTQYF

V gene: TRBV7-2
CDR3 length: 15
clone size: .
J gene: TRBJ2-7
D gene: .
CDR3 DNA: TGTGCCAGCAGCTTAGGACTAAGACCCTCCTACGAGCAGTACTTC
CDR3 protein: CASSLGLRPSYEQYF

V gene: TRBV29-1
CDR3 length: 13
clone size: .
J gene: TRBJ2-1
D gene: TRBD1
CDR3 DNA: TGCAGCGTTGAGGGACAGGGGGGAAATGAGCAGTTCTTC
CDR3 protein: CSVEGQGGNEQFF

V gene: TRBV6-2/TRBV6-3
CDR3 length: 17
clone size: .
J gene: TRBJ2-1
D gene: TRBD1
CDR3 DNA: TGTGCCAGCAGCCGTAAACCGGGACAGGGAGTTCTGGATGAGCAGTTCTTC
CDR3 protein: CASSRKPGQGVLDEQFF

V gene: TRBV20-1
CDR3 length: 12
clone size: .
J gene: TRBJ1-1
D gene: .
CDR3 DNA: TGCAGTGCTAGCTACCCGAACACTGAAGCTTTCTTT
CDR3 protein: CSASYPNTEAFF

V gene: TRBV13
CDR3 length: 16
clone size: .
J gene: TRBJ2-2
D gene: TRBD2
CDR3 DNA: TGTGCCAGCAGCTCCTTAGCGGGAGAGGACACCGGGGAGCTGTTTTTT
CDR3 protein: CASSSLAGEDTGELFF

V gene: TRBV27
CDR3 length: 14
clone size: .
J gene: TRBJ1-5
D gene: .
CDR3 DNA: TGTGCCAGCAGAGGAGGGCGTTCCGGTCAGCCCCAGCATTTT
CDR3 protein: CASRGGRSGQPQHF

V gene: TRBV3-1
CDR3 length: 14
clone size: few
J gene: TRBJ2-3
D gene: .
CDR3 DNA: TGTGCCAGCGCGAAGGAGGGGGCCACAGATACGCAGTATTTT
CDR3 protein: CASAKEGATDTQYF

V gene: TRBV7-9
CDR3 length: 13
clone size: few
J gene: TRBJ2-3
D gene: .
CDR3 DNA: TGTGCCAGCAGCTATACCAGGGCTGATACGCAGTATTTT
CDR3 protein: CASSYTRADTQYF

V gene: TRBV7-9
CDR3 length: 13
clone size: few
J gene: TRBJ1-2
D gene: TRBD1
CDR3 DNA: TGTGCCAGCAGAAGGCAGGGGGCGGACGGCTACACCTTC
CDR3 protein: CASRRQGADGYTF

V gene: TRBV5-1
CDR3 length: 17
clone size: many
J gene: TRBJ2-1
D gene: TRBD1
CDR3 DNA: TGCGCCAGCAGCTTGGAGGGACAGGTAAACTCCTACAATGAGCAGTTCTTC
CDR3 protein: CASSLEGQVNSYNEQFF

V gene: TRBV20-1
CDR3 length: 15
clone size: many
J gene: TRBJ2-3
D gene: .
CDR3 DNA: TGCAGTGCTAGAGATCGCGAGATTAGCACAGATACGCAGTATTTT
CDR3 protein: CSARDREISTDTQYF

V gene: TRBV9
CDR3 length: 15
clone size: many
J gene: TRBJ2-1
D gene: .
CDR3 DNA: TGTGCCAGCAGCGTAGATGGGGGAGGAAACAATGAGCAGTTCTTC
CDR3 protein: CASSVDGGGNNEQFF

V gene: TRBV29-1
CDR3 length: 12
clone size: .
J gene: TRBJ1-1
D gene: TRBD1
CDR3 DNA: TGCAGCGCGCCGGGACAGGGTGGTGAAGCTTTCTTT
CDR3 protein: CSAPGQGGEAFF

V gene: TRBV3-1
CDR3 length: 16
clone size: few
J gene: TRBJ2-1
D gene: .
CDR3 DNA: TGTGCCAGCAGCCAAGAACTAGGGGGGCGAAAGAATGAGCAGTTCTTC
CDR3 protein: CASSQELGGRKNEQFF

V gene: TRBV6-2/TRBV6-3
CDR3 length: 13
clone size: .
J gene: TRBJ2-7
D gene: TRBD2
CDR3 DNA: TGTGCCAGCAGTGGCGGGAGTTCGGGCGAGCAGTACTTC
CDR3 protein: CASSGGSSGEQYF